Below, 10 T cell receptor beta chains from the same sample are listed, as sequenced in a study of T cell clonotyping in hematopoietic cell transplantation. Time point specified: recipient sample about 28 days before transplant, after cytoreduction. Generated by immunoSEQ multiplex PCR, the TCRdb table keeps only in-frame clones and is missing some. The sample has approximately 44,000 clones, around 85% seen once. Sample: peripheral blood mononuclear cells, taken before stem cell transplant. Source of these receptors: a man in his 60s with acute myeloid leukemia. Some clones in this sample may be carry-over from other donors' samples.

This chain uses TRBV6-1 with TRBJ2-3; 9 bases map to TRBD2. Germline-derived CDR1 and CDR2 are MNHNS and SASEGT. After removal of 8 bases from V and 1 base from J, the junction contained 4 bases not matched to a gene. The CDR3 covers 14 residues. CDR3 in DNA: TGTGCCAGCGGGGAGCGGGGGGGCACAGATACGCAGTATTTT. It translates to CASGERGGTDTQYF.

V gene TRBV5-4 combines with J gene TRBJ1-1; 10 nucleotides align to TRBD1. Trimming removed 4 bases from V and 5 bases from J; junction bases left unmatched: 5. This CDR3 contains 14 residues. The germline V gene has CDR1 SGHNT and CDR2 YYREEE (reference sequence). The CDR3 sequence is CASSTPGQGTEAFF. Written as DNA, the CDR3 is TGTGCCAGCAGCACCCCGGGACAGGGGACTGAAGCTTTCTTT.

This clone appeared once. V and J are TRBV6-5 and TRBJ1-1; a possible D gene is TRBD1 (5 bases). The ends were cut back, 2 bases at V and 0 bases at J, with 13 bases in the middle. CDR3 size: 16 residues. Looked up from germline, CDR1 is MNHEY and CDR2 is SVGAGI. In DNA, the CDR3 is TGTGCCAGCAGTTACCGTTATGGGGCCATGAACACTGAAGCTTTCTTT. Protein sequence: CASSYRYGAMNTEAFF.

V is TRBV7-2 and J is TRBJ2-2, with D maybe TRBD2 (6 bases). The ends were cut back, 1 base at V and 7 bases at J, with 16 bases in the middle. The germline CDR1 and CDR2 sequences are SGHTA and FQGNSA. The CDR3 extends over 16 amino acids. The DNA for the CDR3 is TGTGCCAGCAGCTTAGTTCTTGGGGGGAGGTTCGGGGAGCTGTTTTTT. It translates to CASSLVLGGRFGELFF.

This chain links TRBV28 with TRBJ1-4; D gene ambiguous. The CDR3 is 12 amino acids. The V and J ends lost 8 bases and 8 bases respectively, with 12 bases between them. The germline V gene has CDR1 MDHEN and CDR2 SYDVKM. The CDR3 bases are TGTGCCAGCGGTTCGTGGGCCGAAAAACTGTTTTTT. The encoded protein is CASGSWAEKLFF.

This sequence joins TRBV25-1 and TRBJ2-5; D call uncertain. In germline, CDR1 is MGHDK, CDR2 SYGVNS. CDR3 size: 14 residues. Deletions cut 8 bases from V and 4 bases from J, with 17 bases between. The CDR3 protein is CASSLGLETETQYF. The DNA of the CDR3 is TGTGCCAGCTCCCTCGGGCTCGAAACAGAGACCCAGTACTTC.

The chain recombines TRBV29-1 with TRBJ1-3; D gene uncertain. The germline gives CDR1 SQVTM, CDR2 ANQGSEA. This CDR3 is 13 amino acids long. V was pared by 3 bases and J by 0 bases, with 6 bases between. CDR3 DNA: TGCAGCGTTGAGGTGGGCTCTGGAAACACCATATATTTT. It translates to CSVEVGSGNTIYF.

The chain has TRBV5-1 and TRBJ2-7; 8 bases are a match to TRBD1. Per the germline V gene, CDR1 is SGHRS and CDR2 is YFSETQ. The CDR3 contains 15 residues. V gave up 2 bases and J gave up 3 bases; unmatched junction bases: 7. CDR3 sequence: CASSLVSRGHYEQYF. Here the CDR3 DNA reads TGCGCCAGCAGCTTAGTGTCCAGGGGGCACTACGAGCAGTACTTC.

This CDR3 reads CASSAELRGPNTGELFF. The DNA of the CDR3 is TGTGCCAGCAGCGCCGAGCTTCGGGGCCCCAACACCGGGGAGCTGTTTTTT. The V call is TRBV9, the J call TRBJ2-2; D is tentatively TRBD1 or TRBD2 (5 bases each). Germline values: CDR1 SGDLS, CDR2 YYNGEE. This CDR3 comprises 17 residues. V lost 3 bases and J lost 2, with 17 bases in between.

The J gene is TRBJ1-5, the V gene TRBV7-8; D is perhaps TRBD1 (6 bases). Germline loops: CDR1 SGHVS, CDR2 FQNEAQ. CDR3 length: 12 residues. Trimming left V 8 bases short and J 4 bases short, with 9 bases between. Here the CDR3 reads CASGGGNQPQHF. In DNA, the CDR3 is TGTGCCAGCGGAGGGGGAAATCAGCCCCAGCATTTT. The full variable domain, with the rest looked up from reference TRBV7-8 and TRBJ1-5, is GAGVSQSPRYKVAKRGQDVALRCDPISGHVSLFWYQQALGQGPEFLTYFQNEAQLDKSGLPSDRFFAERPEGSVSTLKIQRTQQEDSAVYLCASGGGNQPQHFGDGTRLSIL.